Listed here are 9 T cell receptor beta chains from one sample, sequenced in a study of cytomegalovirus exposure and HLA in healthy donors. Primers: 60 Vbeta forward and 13 Jbeta reverse. Sequenced by immunoSEQ multiplex PCR; TCRdb stores in-frame clones only, minus some. This table has around 170,000 clones, about four fifths appearing once. Source material: PBMCs. All receptors come from a woman aged 50 to 60 in good health and CMV-seropositive.

The chain is built from TRBV5-1 and TRBJ2-3, with 9 bases lining up with TRBD1. CDR1 and CDR2 from the germline V gene are SGHRS and YFSETQ. J was trimmed by 1 base and V by 2 bases; bases with no gene match: 8. The CDR3 runs to 17 residues. The chain's CDR3 is CASSLGPRTGGTDTQYF. CDR3 sequence (DNA): TGCGCCAGCAGCTTAGGTCCCCGGACAGGGGGCACAGATACGCAGTATTTT.

The rearrangement uses TRBV18 and TRBJ1-2, with D possibly matching TRBD1 (5 bases). This CDR3 spans 14 amino acids. V was clipped by 2 bases and J by 6 bases, with 13 bases between them. Germline V lookup: CDR1 KGHSH, CDR2 LQKENI. The CDR3 spells CASSPLSRDHGYTF. CDR3 nucleotide sequence: TGTGCCAGCTCACCATTGTCCAGGGATCATGGCTACACCTTC.

CDR3 bases: TGTGCCAGCAGTGGACAGTTCCAAGAGACCCAGTACTTC. Translated, it gives CASSGQFQETQYF. V is TRBV25-1 and J is TRBJ2-5, with D possibly matching TRBD1 (5 bases). The CDR3 extends over 13 amino acids. The V and J ends lost 4 bases and 1 base respectively, with 7 bases between them. The germline gives CDR1 MGHDK, CDR2 SYGVNS.

The V call is TRBV2, the J call TRBJ2-7, with 8 bases identical to TRBD1. Germline V gene lookup returns CDR1 SNHLY and CDR2 FYNNEI. CDR3 length: 14 residues. V lost 7 bases to trimming and J lost 0 bases; unmatched junction nucleotides: 5. DNA of the CDR3: TGTGCCAGCACCAACAGGGGGACCTCCTACGAGCAGTACTTC. Residues: CASTNRGTSYEQYF.

V gene TRBV5-5 combines with J gene TRBJ2-3; 9 bases line up with TRBD2. This CDR3 spans 16 amino acids. Germline V CDR1 and CDR2: SGHKS, YYEKEE (reference sequence). Trimming took 2 bases from V and 4 from J; bases not matched to a gene: 8. The CDR3 coding sequence is TGTGCCAGCAGCTTCTCTGCGGGGGGGCACGCAGATACGCAGTATTTT. It yields the protein CASSFSAGGHADTQYF.

This chain uses TRBV6-1 with TRBJ2-5, with TRBD1 matching over 10 bases. The J call may be in error: the DNA end matches TRBJ2-7 better. Germline V gene data show CDR1 as MNHNS and CDR2 as SASEGT. This CDR3 has 14 residues. In nucleotides, the CDR3 is TGTGCCAGCAGGGAGGACAGGGGGAGCAACGAGCAGTACTTC. Residues: CASREDRGSNEQYF.

The chain joins TRBV27 to TRBJ1-6, with D perhaps matching TRBD1 (5 bases). Germline V gene lookup returns CDR1 MNHEY and CDR2 SMNVEV (reference sequence). Trimming took off 2 bases at V and 10 bases at J, with 12 bases between the two ends. CDR3 size: 14 residues. The CDR3 DNA sequence: TGTGCCAGCAGTTTAGCGGGGAAGGGGTCACCCCTCCACTTT. It yields the protein CASSLAGKGSPLHF.

The genes are TRBV20-1 and TRBJ2-5; 7 bases line up with TRBD2. Germline CDR1 reads DFQATT; CDR2 reads SNEGSKA (reference sequence). The CDR3 contains 11 residues. The V gene end was trimmed by 5 bases and the J gene end by 10 bases; junction bases not matched to a gene: 7. This CDR3 is CSALGLGHQYF. The DNA of the CDR3 is TGCAGTGCTCTAGGACTAGGACACCAGTACTTC.

This clone appeared a few times. The J gene is TRBJ2-1, the V gene TRBV11-2; D is ambiguous. Germline CDR1 reads SGHAT; CDR2 reads FQNNGV. The ends were cut back, 2 bases at V and 6 bases at J, with 8 bases in the middle. This CDR3 contains 13 residues. The CDR3 here is CASSLIVGNEQFF. The CDR3 coding sequence is TGTGCCAGCAGCTTAATAGTTGGCAATGAGCAGTTCTTC.